These 6 T cell receptor beta chains were all obtained from the same sample, sequenced in a study of vaccination and CD4 T cells after COVID-19. With the Oncomine TCR Beta short-read assay, DNA from cultured CD4+ T cells was sequenced. TCRdb passed the PCR reads through MiXCR, listing each CDR3 protein once. Of 15,000 to 25,000 distinct CDR3 sequences in the sample, 38% were seen once. Treatment: roughly 10-day PBMC culture with coronavirus spike peptide pools or control peptides (ViraFEST assay). Antigen specificity for these receptors is unknown. The material sequenced was cultured CD4+ T cells from blood. Source of these receptors: a human donor with COVID-19.

In its sample, this clonotype is medium-sized. V usage is TRBV21-1 and J usage is TRBJ1-6; TRBD1, as called in the table, went unchecked against the DNA. TRBV21-1 is noted as a pseudogene. The CDR3 has 16 amino acids. The CDR3 spells CATLTGAGAGNSPLHF. The CDR3 nucleotides are TGTGCCACCCTAACCGGGGCGGGGGCGGGAAATTCACCCCTCCACTTT.

The chain carries TRBV11-2 and TRBJ2-5; D is perhaps TRBD2 (7 bases). V was clipped by 0 bases and J by 4 bases, with 12 bases between them. Germline CDR1 and CDR2: SGHAT and FQNNGV. The CDR3 is 15 amino acids. The DNA for the CDR3 is TGTGCCAGCAGCTTAGAGGGGGGGCCCCGAGAGACCCAGTACTTC. Translation gives CASSLEGGPRETQYF.

The chain couples TRBV6-5 to TRBJ1-6; D not resolved. Germline V gene sequence: CDR1 MNHEY, CDR2 SVGAGI. There are 12 residues in the CDR3. The germline V and J ends were trimmed by 0 bases and 14 bases, with 8 bases remaining between them. CDR3 nucleotides: TGTGCCAGCAGTTACTCGAGCGGGGCCCTCCACTTT. Encoded protein: CASSYSSGALHF.

This sequence joins TRBV28 and TRBJ1-2; 7 bases line up with TRBD1. V dropped 2 bases and J dropped 4; count of bases not matched to a gene: 7. This CDR3 has 15 amino acids. Germline V gives CDR1 MDHEN, CDR2 SYDVKM. CDR3 residues: CASSLRTGALYGYTF. The CDR3, as DNA: TGTGCCAGCAGTTTAAGAACAGGGGCTCTCTATGGCTACACCTTC.

The gene calls are TRBV11-3 and TRBJ2-2; no firm D call. This CDR3 contains 15 residues. Germline V gives CDR1 SGHNT, CDR2 YENEEA. The V and J ends lost 5 bases and 8 bases respectively, with 18 bases between them. The DNA for the CDR3 is TGTGCCAGCAGCCCCCGGATCGGGTCATCTGGGGAGCTGTTTTTT. Amino acid sequence: CASSPRIGSSGELFF. The full variable domain, in which reference TRBV11-3 and TRBJ2-2 provide the parts outside the CDR3, is EAGVVQSPRYKIIEKKQPVAFWCNPISGHNTLYWYLQNLGQGPELLIRYENEEAVDDSQLPKDRFSAERLKGVDSTLKIQPAELGDSAVYLCASSPRIGSSGELFFGEGSRLTVL.

The rearrangement uses TRBV6-4 and TRBJ1-6; D unclear. Trimming cost V 3 bases and J 3 bases, with 6 bases left between them. The CDR3 consists of 14 residues. Germline values: CDR1 MRHNA, CDR2 SNTAGT. The CDR3 bases are TGTGCCAGCAGTGAGCTCAGCTATAATTCACCCCTCCACTTT. Translation gives CASSELSYNSPLHF.